Below are 21 T cell receptor beta chains sequenced from a single sample in a study of CD8 T cells in ankylosing spondylitis. MiXCR was run by TCRdb on the 5' RACE reads, yielding one entry per CDR3 protein. The profile shows roughly 86,000 distinct CDR3 sequences, about 9% of them singletons. Input material: blood, either unsorted or a sorted T cell fraction (not recorded which). The receptors derive from a male donor with ankylosing spondylitis or in good health (not recorded which).

V gene TRBV7-2 combines with J gene TRBJ2-3, with D perhaps assigned TRBD1 or TRBD2 (5 bases each). The V end was cut by 2 bases, the J end by 2 bases, with 8 bases between. CDR3 length equals 14 residues. Germline-derived CDR1 and CDR2 are SGHTA and FQGNSA. The CDR3 bases are TGTGCCAGCAGCTTACGTGGGACCACAGATACGCAGTATTTT. It translates to CASSLRGTTDTQYF.

This clonotype was seen ten or more times. The rearrangement uses TRBV20-1 and TRBJ1-5; D is possibly TRBD1 (6 bases). CDR1 is DFQATT, CDR2 SNEGSKA, per germline (reference sequence). The CDR3 totals 16 residues. The germline V and J ends were trimmed by 1 base and 0 bases, with 13 bases remaining between them. The DNA of the CDR3 is TGCAGTGCTAGAGCTGCCAGGGGATATAGCAATCAGCCCCAGCATTTT. Protein sequence: CSARAARGYSNQPQHF.

This clonotype was found many times. The chain links TRBV7-9 to TRBJ2-1; D is tentatively TRBD1 or TRBD2 (5 bases each). Trimming removed 3 bases from V and 7 bases from J, with 10 bases in between. Germline V gene lookup returns CDR1 SEHNR and CDR2 FQNEAQ (reference sequence). The CDR3 contains 13 residues. CDR3 sequence: CASSLGVANEQFF. Here the CDR3 DNA reads TGTGCCAGCAGCTTGGGGGTAGCTAATGAGCAGTTCTTC.

The chain uses TRBV3-1 and TRBJ2-1; D possibly corresponds to TRBD1 (6 bases). The CDR3 is 16 amino acids. The V and J ends lost 1 base and 3 bases respectively, with 13 bases between them. The germline V gene encodes CDR1 LGHDT and CDR2 YNNKEL (reference sequence). CDR3 sequence reads: CASSQGQGNYYNEQFF. The CDR3, as DNA: TGTGCCAGCAGCCAAGGCCAGGGGAACTACTACAATGAGCAGTTCTTC.

This clonotype was observed a few times. The V gene is TRBV20-1, the J gene TRBJ2-1; TRBD2 aligns across 9 bases. The V and J ends lost 3 bases and 6 bases, in that order; junction bases with no gene match: 3. This CDR3 has 13 residues. From germline, CDR1 is DFQATT and CDR2 SNEGSKA (reference sequence). The CDR3 DNA follows: TGCAGTGCTAGGGCGGGGGGGGGCAATGAGCAGTTCTTC. The encoded protein is CSARAGGGNEQFF.

Details on this clonotype: A clone one base away is much larger, so this may be a read error. V usage is TRBV3-1 and J usage is TRBJ2-2; D is unresolved. Trimming removed 1 base from V and 5 bases from J, with 8 bases in between. This CDR3 has 14 residues. Germline V gives CDR1 LGHDT, CDR2 YNNKEL (reference sequence). The CDR3 DNA sequence: TGTGCCAGCAGCCAAGTAGTCAGTACCGGGGAGCTGTTTTTT. It yields the protein CASSQVVSTGELFF.

The gene calls are TRBV7-2 and TRBJ2-1; 10 bases fit TRBD1. This CDR3 spans 16 amino acids. The V gene's germline CDR1 is SGHTA and CDR2 FQGNSA. After removal of 3 bases from V and 4 bases from J, the junction contained 6 bases not matched to a gene. CDR3 region: CASSFAGTGAYNEQFF. The CDR3 DNA follows: TGTGCCAGCAGCTTTGCCGGGACAGGGGCTTACAATGAGCAGTTCTTC.

This clonotype was observed a handful of times. This sequence joins TRBV5-1 and TRBJ2-4; tentatively, D is TRBD1 (6 bases). Germline CDR1 is SGHRS and CDR2 is YFSETQ. CDR3 length equals 14 residues. V lost 0 bases to trimming and J lost 6 bases, with 10 bases between them. Here the CDR3 DNA reads TGCGCCAGCAGCTTGGACAGGGCGGGAAACATTCAGTACTTC. Translated: CASSLDRAGNIQYF.

The rearrangement joins TRBV9 to TRBJ1-1, with D maybe TRBD1 (5 bases). This CDR3 is 13 amino acids long. The germline V gene encodes CDR1 SGDLS and CDR2 YYNGEE. Trimming took off 0 bases at V and 5 bases at J, with 8 bases between the two ends. In nucleotides, the CDR3 is TGTGCCAGCAGCGTAGTCGGGGCGACTGAAGCTTTCTTT. This gives the protein CASSVVGATEAFF.

This clonotype was observed many times. The V and J genes are TRBV7-8 and TRBJ2-5; D unclear. V lost 5 bases and J 4 bases, leaving 11 bases between the germline ends. In germline, CDR1 is SGHVS, CDR2 FQNEAQ. The CDR3 spans 13 residues. The CDR3 DNA sequence: TGTGCCAGCAGCCCACGCATGATAGAGACCCAGTACTTC. Protein sequence: CASSPRMIETQYF.

There are many counts of this clonotype. The CDR3 region is CASSFKRRSTDTQYF. CDR3 bases: TGTGCCAGCAGTTTCAAGCGGAGGAGCACAGATACGCAGTATTTT. The chain uses TRBV12-3 or TRBV12-4 and TRBJ2-3; perhaps TRBD2 as D (5 bases). CDR3 size: 15 residues. V lost 3 bases, J lost 0 bases, and 10 bases lay in between.

This clonotype was detected only a few times. The rearrangement joins TRBV5-1 to TRBJ2-7, with a weak D call TRBD1 (5 bases). CDR3 length: 12 amino acids. Germline V gene sequence: CDR1 SGHRS, CDR2 YFSETQ. V was cut by 7 bases and J by 5 bases, with 13 bases left in between. The CDR3 protein is CASRKGADEQYF. CDR3 coding DNA: TGCGCCAGCCGTAAAGGGGCAGACGAGCAGTACTTC.

This clonotype was seen at least ten times. The CDR3 coding sequence is TGTGCCAGCAATCCCGGGTCGAGCCAGACCCAGTACTTC. It yields the protein CASNPGSSQTQYF. This rearrangement joins TRBV6-6 to TRBJ2-5; the D is unclear. Germline V gives CDR1 MNHNY, CDR2 SVGAGI (reference sequence). V was trimmed by 7 bases and J by 6 bases, leaving 15 bases between them. The CDR3 contains 13 residues.

This clonotype was counted a few times. This chain links TRBV10-3 with TRBJ2-1, with 13 bases aligning to TRBD2. The junction had 8 bases not matched to a gene; V was cut back by 0 bases and J by 0 bases. CDR1 and CDR2 (germline): ENHRY, SYGVKD. The CDR3 is 20 residues long. This CDR3 reads CAISESPGLAGTSSYNEQFF. CDR3 nucleotide sequence: TGTGCCATCAGTGAGTCCCCGGGACTAGCGGGGACGAGCTCCTACAATGAGCAGTTCTTC.

The gene calls are TRBV3-1 and TRBJ2-1, with TRBD2 as a possible D gene (6 bases). V lost 11 bases and J lost 4, with 27 bases in between. The germline gives CDR1 LGHDT, CDR2 YNNKEL (reference sequence). CDR3 length: 17 amino acids. The CDR3 spells CACTLGTSPFIYNEQFF. As DNA, the CDR3 is TGTGCCTGCACCCTTGGGACTTCCCCATTTATATACAATGAGCAGTTCTTC.

This clonotype has ten or more counts. This rearrangement joins TRBV12-3 or TRBV12-4 to TRBJ2-3; 7 bases agree with TRBD1. J gave up 6 bases and V 3 bases, and 6 bases lay outside the gene matches. This CDR3 has 14 residues. The CDR3 is CASSFSGGFDTQYF. CDR3 nucleotides: TGTGCCAGCAGTTTTTCAGGGGGTTTCGATACGCAGTATTTT.

At least ten counts were recorded for this clonotype. The chain joins TRBV15 to TRBJ2-3, with 9 bases matching TRBD1. Trimming removed 3 bases from V and 6 bases from J; junction bases left unmatched: 13. This CDR3 contains 17 residues. CDR1 is LNHNV and CDR2 is YYDKDF in the germline V gene (reference sequence). CDR3 sequence reads: CATSRKAPGQGGDTQYF. CDR3 nucleotide sequence: TGTGCCACCAGCAGGAAAGCACCGGGACAGGGTGGGGATACGCAGTATTTT.

This clonotype was seen a handful of times. CDR3 residues: CASSLASGYGYGYTF. The CDR3, as DNA: TGTGCCAGCAGCTTAGCCTCGGGTTACGGCTATGGCTACACCTTC. The J gene is TRBJ1-2, the V gene TRBV11-2; D unclear. CDR1 and CDR2 (germline): SGHAT, FQNNGV. The length of the CDR3 is 15 residues. The germline V and J ends were trimmed by 1 base and 4 bases, with 13 bases remaining between them.

This clonotype was recorded at least ten times. The J gene is TRBJ2-7, the V gene TRBV5-6, with 7 bases fitting TRBD1. The germline gives CDR1 SGHDT, CDR2 YYEEEE. The V gene end was trimmed by 5 bases and the J gene end by 5 bases; junction bases not matched to a gene: 7. The CDR3 has 13 amino acids. The CDR3 region has the DNA TGTGCCAGCAGTATGACAGGGACCCACGAGCAGTACTTC. It translates to CASSMTGTHEQYF.

This clonotype was detected ten times or more. The V call is TRBV7-8, the J call TRBJ1-6; TRBD1 matches at 7 bases. Germline V CDR1 and CDR2: SGHVS, FQNEAQ. There are 15 residues in the CDR3. The J segment lost 6 bases and the V segment lost 6 bases, leaving 8 bases of the junction unmatched. The CDR3 sequence is CASSSRQGGNSPLHF. The CDR3 nucleotides are TGTGCCAGCAGTTCAAGACAGGGAGGTAATTCACCCCTCCACTTT.

The rearrangement uses TRBV7-9 and TRBJ2-1; D gene ambiguous. V dropped 5 bases and J dropped 7 bases, with 18 bases sitting between them. The CDR3 is 15 residues long. The germline gives CDR1 SEHNR, CDR2 FQNEAQ (reference sequence). CDR3 in amino acids: CASSPPVGPSNEQFF. The DNA for the CDR3 is TGTGCCAGCAGCCCTCCTGTAGGGCCTAGTAATGAGCAGTTCTTC.